These T cell receptor beta chains were read from a single sample in a study of T cell responses to AZD1222 COVID-19 vaccine. Data came from immunoSEQ multiplex PCR; TCRdb stores just in-frame clones and leaves some out. The repertoire holds approximately 100,000 clones, with over 70% as singletons. Here the sequenced sample was peripheral blood, taken on day 0 of AZD1222 vaccination. Receptor source: an adult in good health. Each CDR3 is given with its conserved first and last residue. D genes are given only for firm matches. Only part of the rows carry a size: once, few, many, or a class if the clone is expanded.

D: TRBD1
V: TRBV4-3
size: .
J: TRBJ1-2
CDR3: CASSQTGSGYTF
DNA: TGCGCCAGCAGCCAGACAGGGAGCGGCTACACCTTC

D: .
V: TRBV4-1
size: .
J: TRBJ2-1
CDR3: CASSEWDNEQFF
DNA: TGCGCCAGCAGTGAGTGGGACAATGAGCAGTTCTTC

D: .
V: TRBV29-1
size: .
J: TRBJ2-5
CDR3: CSVEAGGVLRETQYF
DNA: TGCAGCGTTGAGGCAGGCGGGGTTCTGCGAGAGACCCAGTACTTC

D: TRBD1
V: TRBV6-4
size: few
J: TRBJ2-1
CDR3: CASSDGTGGNEQFF
DNA: TGTGCCAGCAGTGACGGGACAGGGGGCAATGAGCAGTTCTTC

D: .
V: TRBV7-2
size: .
J: TRBJ2-5
CDR3: CASSFIQMETQYF
DNA: TGTGCCAGCAGCTTTATTCAGATGGAGACCCAGTACTTC

D: .
V: TRBV4-3
size: .
J: TRBJ2-4
CDR3: CASPKFYFLAKNIQYF
DNA: TGCGCCAGCCCGAAATTCTATTTTCTAGCCAAAAACATTCAGTACTTC

D: .
V: TRBV20-1
size: once
J: TRBJ1-1
CDR3: CSARFNTEAFF
DNA: TGCAGTGCTAGGTTTAACACTGAAGCTTTCTTT

D: TRBD1
V: TRBV18
size: .
J: TRBJ1-4
CDR3: CASSRQGPATNEKLFF
DNA: TGTGCCAGCTCACGACAGGGGCCCGCAACTAATGAAAAACTGTTTTTT

D: TRBD1
V: TRBV6-2/TRBV6-3
size: .
J: TRBJ1-1
CDR3: CASSSATGANDMNTEAFF
DNA: TGTGCCAGCAGTTCCGCGACAGGGGCAAATGACATGAACACTGAAGCTTTCTTT

D: TRBD1
V: TRBV7-9
size: .
J: TRBJ1-2
CDR3: CASSLETGAGYTF
DNA: TGTGCCAGCAGCTTAGAGACAGGGGCTGGCTACACCTTC

D: .
V: TRBV7-2
size: .
J: TRBJ1-2
CDR3: CASSPQPGSQNGYTF
DNA: TGTGCCAGCAGCCCCCAACCCGGAAGTCAGAATGGCTACACCTTC

D: .
V: TRBV13
size: .
J: TRBJ1-5
CDR3: CASSLGRIQGGNQPQHF
DNA: TGTGCCAGCAGCTTAGGTAGGATCCAGGGAGGGAATCAGCCCCAGCATTTT

D: .
V: TRBV19
size: once
J: TRBJ2-7
CDR3: CASTPSESPYEQYF
DNA: TGTGCCAGTACCCCTAGCGAAAGCCCCTACGAGCAGTACTTC

D: TRBD2
V: TRBV28
size: .
J: TRBJ2-1
CDR3: CASSLRTSGHEQFF
DNA: TGTGCCAGCAGTTTACGGACTAGCGGTCATGAGCAGTTCTTC

D: .
V: TRBV28
size: .
J: TRBJ2-7
CDR3: CATRDPGAYEQYF
DNA: TGTGCCACCCGGGACCCCGGGGCCTACGAGCAGTACTTC

D: TRBD2
V: TRBV3-1/TRBV3-2
size: .
J: TRBJ2-7
CDR3: CASSHSGGSYEQYF
DNA: TGTGCCAGCAGCCATAGCGGGGGATCCTACGAGCAGTACTTC

D: .
V: TRBV3-1/TRBV3-2
size: .
J: TRBJ2-2
CDR3: CASSQAKSPDRLLCTGELFF
DNA: TGTGCCAGCAGCCAAGCCAAGTCCCCTGACCGACTATTGTGCACCGGGGAGCTGTTTTTT

D: .
V: TRBV6-5
size: .
J: TRBJ2-7
CDR3: CASGRNYEQYF
DNA: TGTGCCAGCGGACGGAACTACGAGCAGTACTTC

D: TRBD1
V: TRBV7-9
size: once
J: TRBJ1-5
CDR3: CASSPDRVNQPQHF
DNA: TGTGCCAGCAGCCCGGACAGGGTAAACCAGCCCCAGCATTTT

D: TRBD2
V: TRBV18
size: once
J: TRBJ2-2
CDR3: CASSPRRGRGTGELFF
DNA: TGTGCCAGCTCACCACGACGCGGGAGAGGCACCGGGGAGCTGTTTTTT

D: TRBD2
V: TRBV4-1
size: .
J: TRBJ2-5
CDR3: CASSPGGLKETQYF
DNA: TGCGCCAGCAGCCCGGGGGGACTCAAAGAGACCCAGTACTTC

D: .
V: TRBV5-1
size: .
J: TRBJ2-5
CDR3: CASSLDGGPGGTQYF
DNA: TGCGCCAGCAGCTTGGACGGGGGACCCGGGGGGACCCAGTACTTC

D: .
V: TRBV6-1
size: .
J: TRBJ1-1
CDR3: CASSEAHAAVEAFF
DNA: TGTGCCAGCAGTGAAGCTCATGCAGCAGTTGAAGCTTTCTTT